A single sample is the source of the 27 T cell receptor beta chains below, sequenced in a study of response to subunit inactivated influenza vaccine. TCRdb passed the RT-PCR reads through MiXCR, listing each CDR3 protein once. The sample records 860,000 or so distinct CDR3 sequences, about 20% being singletons. Sequenced material: PBMCs from blood, taken more than 4 days after vaccination. The source is a man in his forties or fifties who received an inactivated influenza vaccine.

In its sample, this clonotype was seen a few times. The V and J genes are TRBV2 and TRBJ2-1; 10 bases match TRBD2. J was trimmed by 8 bases and V by 6 bases; bases with no gene match: 22. Germline V gives CDR1 SNHLY, CDR2 FYNNEI. The CDR3 has 19 amino acids. CDR3 DNA: TGTGCCAGCAGAAAGGGCGCTCGCGGAGCGGGGGGGCCGACGGATGAGCAGTTCTTC. This sequence encodes CASRKGARGAGGPTDEQFF.

The V and J genes are TRBV29-1 and TRBJ1-1; D remains unclear. The V gene's germline CDR1 is SQVTM and CDR2 ANQGSEA. V was shortened by 7 bases and J by 2 bases, with 11 bases between the two germline ends. This CDR3 has 12 amino acids. The CDR3 coding sequence is TGCAGCGCTGCATACAGCAACACTGAAGCTTTCTTT. This gives the protein CSAAYSNTEAFF.

This rearrangement joins TRBV4-3 to TRBJ1-2, with D possibly TRBD1 on 6 matching bases. Germline V gene data show CDR1 as LGHNA and CDR2 as YSLEER. Trimming shortened V by 4 bases and J by 4 bases, and 19 bases separated the two germline ends. The length of the CDR3 is 16 residues. This CDR3 reads CASSPNGPRDIYGYTF. Here the CDR3 DNA reads TGCGCCAGCAGCCCGAATGGGCCCCGGGACATCTATGGCTACACCTTC.

This clonotype was counted ten times or more. This sequence joins TRBV7-6 and TRBJ1-5, with D possibly matching TRBD1 (5 bases). Trimming stripped 5 bases from V and 2 bases from J, with 13 bases between. Germline V gene lookup returns CDR1 SGHVS and CDR2 FNYEAQ. The CDR3 is 15 residues long. CDR3 in amino acids: CASSPAGRGNQPQHF. In DNA form, the CDR3 reads TGTGCCAGCAGCCCTGCAGGGAGAGGCAATCAGCCCCAGCATTTT. Combining the CDR3 with reference TRBV7-6 and TRBJ1-5 gives the whole variable domain GAGVSQSPRYKVTKRGQDVALRCDPISGHVSLYWYRQALGQGPEFLTYFNYEAQQDKSGLPNDRFSAERPEGSISTLTIQRTEQRDSAMYRCASSPAGRGNQPQHFGDGTRLSIL.

This clonotype came up many times. CDR3 in amino acids: CASSRTGEETQYF. The CDR3 DNA sequence: TGCGCCAGCAGCCGGACAGGAGAAGAGACCCAGTACTTC. The chain has TRBV5-1 and TRBJ2-5, with TRBD1 matching 7 bases. The V segment lost 4 bases and the J segment 3 bases; nucleotides outside the gene matches: 3. CDR1 is SGHRS, CDR2 YFSETQ, per germline. The CDR3 is made up of 13 amino acids.

The sample holds a few counts of this clonotype. The rearrangement links TRBV5-1 to TRBJ1-1, with unresolved D. The CDR3 loop spans 12 amino acids. Trimming shortened V by 1 base and J by 6 bases, and 7 bases separated the two germline ends. Germline CDR1 is SGHRS and CDR2 is YFSETQ. This chain's CDR3 is CASSLNGAEAFF. The CDR3 region has the DNA TGCGCCAGCAGCTTGAATGGAGCTGAAGCTTTCTTT.

This clonotype was detected ten times or more. The chain carries TRBV14 and TRBJ1-5; D not certain. Germline CDR1 SGHDN, CDR2 FVKESK. V lost 1 base and J 5 bases, leaving 6 bases between the germline ends. This CDR3 spans 13 amino acids. The CDR3 region is CASSQAVHQPQHF. CDR3 DNA: TGTGCCAGCAGCCAAGCCGTTCATCAGCCCCAGCATTTT.

A few counts support this clonotype. J is TRBJ2-3 and V is TRBV24-1; 7 bases fit TRBD2. The CDR3 contains 15 residues. The V and J ends lost 4 bases and 4 bases, in that order; junction bases with no gene match: 7. Germline CDR1 is KGHDR and CDR2 is SFDVKD. CDR3 bases: TGTGCCACCAGTGACACCGATACTAGCGCAGATACGCAGTATTTT. It encodes CATSDTDTSADTQYF.

The table lists this clonotype with many counts. The V and J genes are TRBV7-2 and TRBJ2-7, with 11 bases matching TRBD1. This CDR3 spans 15 amino acids. Unmatched junction bases numbered 5, after V lost 6 bases and J lost 1 base. Germline values: CDR1 SGHTA, CDR2 FQGNSA. CDR3 residues: CASSGRDRGSYEQYF. Written as DNA, the CDR3 is TGTGCCAGCAGTGGCCGGGACAGGGGGTCCTACGAGCAGTACTTC.

This clonotype has only a few counts. The V and J genes are TRBV6-2 or TRBV6-3 and TRBJ2-5; TRBD1 matches at 9 bases. This CDR3 comprises 14 residues. Germline V CDR1 and CDR2: MNHEY, SVGEGT. Trimming cost V 7 bases and J 5 bases; bases outside gene matches: 8. The CDR3 reads CASNDRGSPETQYF. CDR3 sequence (DNA): TGTGCCAGCAACGACAGGGGGTCTCCGGAGACCCAGTACTTC.

This clonotype occurred a few times. The chain links TRBV11-2 to TRBJ2-2, with 9 bases matching TRBD1. Germline V lookup: CDR1 SGHAT, CDR2 FQNNGV. V gave up 1 base and J gave up 5 bases; unmatched junction bases: 5. This CDR3 comprises 16 residues. CDR3 DNA sequence: TGTGCCAGCAGCTTAGTGGGGACAGGGAGAACCGGGGAGCTGTTTTTT. Translation: CASSLVGTGRTGELFF. The full variable domain, rest sourced from reference TRBV11-2 and TRBJ2-2, is EAGVAQSPRYKIIEKRQSVAFWCNPISGHATLYWYQQILGQGPKLLIQFQNNGVVDDSQLPKDRFSAERLKGVDSTLKIQPAKLEDSAVYLCASSLVGTGRTGELFFGEGSRLTVL.

The V gene is TRBV7-2, the J gene TRBJ2-5; D possibly matches TRBD1 or TRBD2 (6 bases each). Germline V gene lookup returns CDR1 SGHTA and CDR2 FQGNSA. V was cut by 3 bases and J by 9 bases, with 17 bases left in between. CDR3 size: 14 residues. The CDR3 DNA reads as TGTGCCAGCAGCTTTGGACGGGGGTCAGGGGCCCAGTACTTC. Translated, it gives CASSFGRGSGAQYF.

The chain is built from TRBV5-1 and TRBJ1-2; tentative D call: TRBD1 (5 bases). Trimming took off 4 bases at V and 7 bases at J, with 17 bases between the two ends. The CDR3 totals 14 residues. The V gene's germline CDR1 is SGHRS and CDR2 YFSETQ. As DNA, the CDR3 is TGCGCCAGCAGCCTCGGACCTCGGGACGGTGGCTACACCTTC. As protein: CASSLGPRDGGYTF.

This clonotype was observed a handful of times. The rearrangement links TRBV6-5 to TRBJ2-1; no clear D. Germline CDR1 is MNHEY and CDR2 is SVGAGI. Trimming pared 6 bases from V and 12 bases from J, leaving 12 bases between. This CDR3 region has 11 residues. The CDR3 DNA reads TGTGCCAGCAGAAACGGAGTCGTGCAGTTCTTC. Its translation is CASRNGVVQFF.

V is TRBV9 and J is TRBJ2-1; D remains unclear. The germline gives CDR1 SGDLS, CDR2 YYNGEE. V shed 4 bases and J shed 3 bases, with 14 bases lying between them. The CDR3 is 15 amino acids. DNA for the CDR3: TGTGCCAGCAGCCCCCCCCGTTTAGGCTACAATGAGCAGTTCTTC. Residues: CASSPPRLGYNEQFF. Together with reference TRBV9 and TRBJ2-1, the CDR3 gives the full variable domain: DSGVTQTPKHLITATGQRVTLRCSPRSGDLSVYWYQQSLDQGLQFLIQYYNGEERAKGNILERFSAQQFPDLHSELNLSSLELGDSALYFCASSPPRLGYNEQFFGPGTRLTVL.

This clonotype was recorded once. The CDR3 protein is CASSPGRGGAEAFF. CDR3 in DNA: TGTGCCAGCAGCCCGGGAAGGGGAGGCGCTGAAGCTTTCTTT. V gene TRBV7-2 combines with J gene TRBJ1-1; possible D gene TRBD1, 5 bases. The CDR3 is 14 residues long. V lost 5 bases and J 6 bases, leaving 16 bases between the germline ends. CDR1 is SGHTA and CDR2 is FQGNSA in the germline V gene.

This clonotype was counted ten times or more. This sequence joins TRBV25-1 and TRBJ2-1; D not certain. Germline CDR1 is MGHDK and CDR2 is SYGVNS. The V end was cut by 3 bases, the J end by 5 bases, with 14 bases between. The CDR3 length is 15 residues. The CDR3 sequence: CASSDWAGDHNEQFF. The CDR3 coding sequence is TGTGCCAGCAGTGATTGGGCAGGCGACCACAATGAGCAGTTCTTC.

V usage is TRBV20-1 and J usage is TRBJ2-1; the match to TRBD2 covers 10 bases. The CDR3 runs 15 residues. The V gene's germline CDR1 is DFQATT and CDR2 SNEGSKA (reference sequence). V lost 3 bases, J lost 3 bases, and 5 bases stayed unmatched. For the CDR3, the DNA is TGCAGTGCTAGGGTAGGACTAGCGGACTACAATGAGCAGTTCTTC. Amino acids: CSARVGLADYNEQFF.

The rearrangement uses TRBV6-5 and TRBJ1-4; D ambiguous. Looked up from germline, CDR1 is MNHEY and CDR2 is SVGAGI. The CDR3 length is 14 residues. With 2 bases removed from V and 3 bases from J, the gap between germline ends came to 7 bases. The CDR3 DNA sequence: TGTGCCAGCAGTTACAGGGAGCCTAATGAAAAACTGTTTTTT. Residues: CASSYREPNEKLFF.

V usage is TRBV12-3 or TRBV12-4 and J usage is TRBJ2-7; 11 nucleotides line up with TRBD1. The CDR3 sequence is 15 residues long. V shed 5 bases, J shed 2 bases, and the junction held 5 bases outside the gene matches. This CDR3 is CASSAGTGGTYEQYF. CDR3 DNA: TGTGCCAGCAGTGCGGGGACAGGGGGAACCTACGAGCAGTACTTC.

The rearrangement links TRBV5-6 to TRBJ2-7; 8 nucleotides line up with TRBD2. Germline V gene sequence: CDR1 SGHDT, CDR2 YYEEEE. The CDR3 has 14 amino acids. The V and J ends lost 7 bases and 5 bases, in that order; junction bases with no gene match: 11. The CDR3 coding sequence is TGTGCCAGCTCCCCGGGACTAGAACGGCACGAGCAGTACTTC. It codes for CASSPGLERHEQYF.

This clonotype was detected a few times. The CDR3: CASSLITGGLETQYF. The CDR3 DNA sequence: TGCGCCAGCAGCTTGATTACGGGGGGCCTAGAGACCCAGTACTTC. The chain uses TRBV5-1 and TRBJ2-5, with D possibly TRBD2 on 7 matching bases. From germline, CDR1 is SGHRS and CDR2 YFSETQ. The length of the CDR3 is 15 residues. The V and J ends lost 1 base and 4 bases respectively, with 14 bases between them.

This clonotype was observed many times. V usage is TRBV7-2 and J usage is TRBJ2-1; D is ambiguous. The CDR3 runs 12 residues. The V gene lost 2 bases and the J gene lost 6 bases, with 5 bases spanning the gap. The germline V gene encodes CDR1 SGHTA and CDR2 FQGNSA. CDR3 in DNA: TGTGCCAGCAGCTTAAACGTCAATGAGCAGTTCTTC. Encoded protein: CASSLNVNEQFF.

Ten or more counts support this clonotype. Here the CDR3 DNA reads TGCGCCAGCAGCCAAGAACTGCGTGATCAGGTGTTTTTT. Protein sequence: CASSQELRDQVFF. This rearrangement joins TRBV4-3 to TRBJ1-4; unclear D gene. The CDR3 contains 13 residues. Germline loops: CDR1 LGHNA, CDR2 YSLEER. V was trimmed by 0 bases and J by 15 bases, leaving 14 bases between them.

This chain uses TRBV4-3 with TRBJ2-5; no definite D call. The ends were cut back, 4 bases at V and 4 bases at J, with 13 bases in the middle. This CDR3 has 14 amino acids. Germline V lookup: CDR1 LGHNA, CDR2 YSLEER. The CDR3 bases are TGCGCCAGCAGCCCCACCCGGAGTACAGAGACCCAGTACTTC. It encodes CASSPTRSTETQYF.

A few counts support this clonotype. V gene TRBV7-2 combines with J gene TRBJ2-2; 12 bases fit TRBD1. The CDR3 loop spans 16 amino acids. V was clipped by 6 bases and J by 4 bases; unmatched bases: 6. Germline CDR1 SGHTA, CDR2 FQGNSA. CDR3 sequence: CASRRRDRGLTGELFF. The CDR3 DNA follows: TGTGCCAGCAGACGAAGGGACAGGGGGCTCACCGGGGAGCTGTTTTTT.

The rearrangement joins TRBV6-2 or TRBV6-3 to TRBJ1-2; no firm D call. Deletions cut 2 bases from V and 3 bases from J, with 4 bases between. The length of the CDR3 is 12 residues. Germline V gives CDR1 MNHEY, CDR2 SVGEGT. The CDR3 is CASSYTDYGYTF. Written as DNA, the CDR3 is TGTGCCAGCAGTTACACGGACTATGGCTACACCTTC.